The 32 T cell receptor beta chains in this list originate from one sample, sequenced in a study of T-cell reconstitution after alpha-beta-depleted transplantation in children. Unique molecular identifiers were built into the TCRbeta library. TCRdb itself ran the PCR reads through MiXCR, one entry per CDR3 protein. The table records 580,000 or so distinct CDR3 sequences, approximately 22% of them present only once. The material was PBMCs, mostly from graft donor cells, obtained 360 days after TCRalphabeta/CD19-depleted stem cell transplant. The receptors originated from a boy younger than two who had a stem cell transplant for acute myeloid leukemia, so the T cells may come from the graft donor.

The table lists this clonotype with many counts. CDR3 sequence (DNA): TGTGCCAGCAGTCCGACGGAAGGCGAGCAGTACGTC. Translation gives CASSPTEGEQYV. The chain carries TRBV12-3 or TRBV12-4 and TRBJ2-7; D is unresolved. The CDR3 totals 12 residues. V was cut by 5 bases and J by 6 bases, with 11 bases left in between.

The rearrangement links TRBV20-1 to TRBJ2-7, with 7 positions matching TRBD2. The CDR3 covers 13 residues. Germline V gene sequence: CDR1 DFQATT, CDR2 SNEGSKA (reference sequence). V lost 5 bases, J lost 7 bases, and 11 bases stayed unmatched. The CDR3 coding sequence is TGCAGTGCTGAAGCGGGACCCAGCAGGGAGCAGTACTTC. Its translation is CSAEAGPSREQYF.

This clonotype was counted ten times or more. The chain links TRBV20-1 to TRBJ1-1, with 8 bases identical to TRBD1. Trimming cost V 0 bases and J 1 base; bases outside gene matches: 7. The CDR3 spans 16 residues. Germline-derived CDR1 and CDR2 are DFQATT and SNEGSKA (reference sequence). The CDR3 DNA is TGCAGTGCTAGAGATCCCGGACAGGGATCGAACACTGAAGCTTTCTTT. The encoded protein is CSARDPGQGSNTEAFF.

Ten or more counts support this clonotype. V gene TRBV20-1 combines with J gene TRBJ1-1; tentatively, D is TRBD1 (5 bases). V was clipped by 2 bases and J by 2 bases, with 9 bases between them. Germline CDR1 reads DFQATT; CDR2 reads SNEGSKA (reference sequence). This CDR3 contains 13 residues. The CDR3 bases are TGCAGTGCTAGACGGGGGACCAACACTGAAGCTTTCTTT. It yields the protein CSARRGTNTEAFF.

This clonotype was observed a handful of times. This chain joins TRBV5-5 and TRBJ2-3, with D uncertain. This CDR3 is 16 amino acids long. Germline V gene sequence: CDR1 SGHKS, CDR2 YYEKEE (reference sequence). Deletions cut 4 bases from V and 0 bases from J, with 15 bases between. CDR3 region: CASSPPAQSSTDTQYF. The DNA of the CDR3 is TGTGCCAGCAGCCCCCCGGCTCAGTCTAGCACAGATACGCAGTATTTT. Combining the CDR3 with reference TRBV5-5 and TRBJ2-3 gives the whole variable domain DAGVTQSPTHLIKTRGQQVTLRCSPISGHKSVSWYQQVLGQGPQFIFQYYEKEERGRGNFPDRFSARQFPNYSSELNVNALLLGDSALYLCASSPPAQSSTDTQYFGPGTRLTVL.

V is TRBV6-1 and J is TRBJ2-7; D possibly uses TRBD1 or TRBD2 (5 bases each). This CDR3 is built from 15 residues. Germline values: CDR1 MNHNS, CDR2 SASEGT. V was trimmed by 7 bases and J by 6 bases, leaving 22 bases between them. The CDR3 nucleotides read TGTGCCAGCACGGAGCGGCAGGGTGGTTTAGGCGAGCAGTACGTC. It specifies CASTERQGGLGEQYV.

This chain links TRBV2 with TRBJ2-3; 7 bases align to TRBD2. There are 15 residues in the CDR3. The J segment lost 5 bases and the V segment lost 0 bases, leaving 5 bases of the junction unmatched. Germline-derived CDR1 and CDR2 are SNHLY and FYNNEI. The DNA of the CDR3 is TGTGCCAGCAGTGAAGCGCGGGAGAAACAAGATACGCAGTATTTT. It yields the protein CASSEAREKQDTQYF.

This clonotype was seen repeatedly, ten times or more. The chain couples TRBV11-3 to TRBJ2-1; D not certain. Germline-derived CDR1 and CDR2 are SGHNT and YENEEA. V was shortened by 2 bases and J by 5 bases, with 10 bases between the two germline ends. The CDR3 has 14 amino acids. CDR3 amino acids: CASSLLLINNEQFF. The CDR3 nucleotides read TGTGCCAGCAGCTTACTGCTGATAAACAATGAGCAGTTCTTC.

J is TRBJ1-1 and V is TRBV7-9; no reliable D call. Germline CDR1 is SEHNR and CDR2 is FQNEAQ (reference sequence). The CDR3 consists of 13 residues. The ends were cut back, 4 bases at V and 3 bases at J, with 9 bases in the middle. CDR3 DNA: TGTGCCAGCAGCTCGAAGGTCTACACTGAAGCTTTCTTT. Amino acids: CASSSKVYTEAFF.

The chain joins TRBV9 to TRBJ2-3, with TRBD1 identical over 7 bases. The CDR3 consists of 16 residues. CDR1 SGDLS and CDR2 YYNGEE come from the germline V gene. J lost 5 bases, V lost 0 bases, and 9 bases had no gene match. CDR3 sequence reads: CASSVARGGREDTQYF. The CDR3 DNA follows: TGTGCCAGCAGCGTAGCTCGAGGGGGCAGGGAAGATACGCAGTATTTT.

The gene calls are TRBV12-3 or TRBV12-4 and TRBJ2-3; D perhaps matches TRBD2 (5 bases). The CDR3 totals 14 residues. V lost 7 bases and J 6 bases, leaving 17 bases between the germline ends. CDR3: CASTPRDGRDTQYF. The CDR3 nucleotides read TGTGCCAGCACCCCCCGGGATGGGCGGGATACGCAGTATTTT.

This clonotype was recorded at least ten times. The chain couples TRBV20-1 to TRBJ2-3, with D perhaps matching TRBD1 (5 bases). The germline V and J ends were trimmed by 0 bases and 2 bases, with 9 bases remaining between them. Germline CDR1 is DFQATT and CDR2 is SNEGSKA (reference sequence). CDR3 length equals 14 residues. CDR3 in amino acids: CSARDLTATDTQYF. CDR3 nucleotide sequence: TGCAGTGCTAGAGATTTGACAGCCACAGATACGCAGTATTTT.

This clonotype has a count of ten or more. V usage is TRBV6-6 and J usage is TRBJ1-4; the D is unclear. V shed 6 bases and J shed 4 bases, with 12 bases lying between them. CDR1 is MNHNY, CDR2 SVGAGI, per germline (reference sequence). This CDR3 comprises 14 residues. The chain's CDR3 is CASSPGRSNEKLFF. CDR3 coding DNA: TGTGCCAGCAGCCCTGGACGGAGTAATGAAAAACTGTTTTTT.

In this sample, this clonotype turned up a few times. The rearrangement uses TRBV6-2 or TRBV6-3 and TRBJ2-5; no firm D call. V dropped 2 bases and J dropped 6 bases, with 4 bases sitting between them. The CDR3 loop spans 11 amino acids. Germline loops: CDR1 MNHEY, CDR2 SVGEGT. The chain's CDR3 is CASSYIQTQYF. In nucleotides, the CDR3 is TGTGCCAGCAGTTACATCCAGACCCAGTACTTC.

The V call is TRBV12-3 or TRBV12-4, the J call TRBJ1-1; tentative D call: TRBD1 (5 bases). The CDR3 extends over 14 amino acids. The ends were cut back, 3 bases at V and 3 bases at J, with 11 bases in the middle. Here the CDR3 reads CASSFKQGDTEAFF. CDR3 in DNA: TGTGCCAGCAGTTTTAAGCAGGGTGACACTGAAGCTTTCTTT.

V gene TRBV12-3 or TRBV12-4 combines with J gene TRBJ2-3; D remains ambiguous. Trimming stripped 7 bases from V and 1 base from J, with 12 bases between. The CDR3 totals 14 residues. CDR3 sequence: CASTQWSGTDTQYF. Written as DNA, the CDR3 is TGTGCCAGCACCCAGTGGTCAGGCACAGATACGCAGTATTTT.

The rearrangement joins TRBV6-4 to TRBJ1-2; no firm D call. CDR1 is MRHNA, CDR2 SNTAGT, per germline. Trimming removed 3 bases from V and 7 bases from J, with 18 bases in between. CDR3 length equals 15 residues. CDR3 DNA sequence: TGTGCCAGCAGTGATCCGAATCCCTACGGGGTTGGCTACACCTTC. Amino acid sequence: CASSDPNPYGVGYTF.

This clonotype showed up just a few times. This chain connects TRBV7-2 to TRBJ2-1; the D is unclear. CDR3 size: 15 residues. Germline CDR1 SGHTA, CDR2 FQGNSA. Trimming stripped 5 bases from V and 2 bases from J, with 13 bases between. The CDR3 coding sequence is TGTGCCAGCAGCCCTCAGATGACCGCCTACAATGAGCAGTTCTTC. Amino acid sequence: CASSPQMTAYNEQFF.

The rearrangement links TRBV6-5 to TRBJ2-3, with a weak D call TRBD1 (5 bases). V lost 2 bases and J lost 0, with 9 bases in between. This CDR3 spans 15 amino acids. CDR1 is MNHEY and CDR2 is SVGAGI in the germline V gene. CDR3 region: CASSYGAESTDTQYF. CDR3 DNA: TGTGCCAGCAGTTACGGGGCAGAGAGCACAGATACGCAGTATTTT.

This clonotype was recorded at least ten times. The V gene is TRBV29-1, the J gene TRBJ2-1; D call uncertain. This CDR3 spans 13 amino acids. Trimming left V 5 bases short and J 7 bases short, with 15 bases between. Germline CDR1 SQVTM, CDR2 ANQGSEA. CDR3 protein: CSVTDPLGNEQFF. The CDR3 DNA follows: TGCAGCGTTACCGACCCCCTAGGGAATGAGCAGTTCTTC.

This clonotype showed up many times. The J gene is TRBJ2-7, the V gene TRBV12-3 or TRBV12-4, with 11 bases fitting TRBD1. CDR3 length: 12 residues. The CDR3 nucleotides read TGTGCCAGCAGAAACGGACAGGGGGCTCTTTCAGTC. It specifies CASRNGQGALSV.

This clonotype appeared a few times. The V call is TRBV27, the J call TRBJ1-1; D is possibly TRBD1 (5 bases). Trimming took 0 bases from V and 4 from J, leaving 12 bases between them. CDR1 and CDR2 from the germline V gene are MNHEY and SMNVEV (reference sequence). The CDR3 sequence is 15 residues long. The CDR3 loop is CASSLSVPGGTEAFF. Written as DNA, the CDR3 is TGTGCCAGCAGTTTATCAGTACCGGGGGGCACTGAAGCTTTCTTT.

This chain links TRBV20-1 with TRBJ2-4; tentatively, D is TRBD1 or TRBD2 (6 bases each). The CDR3 sequence is 19 residues long. The germline V gene encodes CDR1 DFQATT and CDR2 SNEGSKA (reference sequence). V shed 3 bases and J shed 1 base, with 25 bases lying between them. This CDR3 reads CSASGVDFGEGGAKNIQYF. CDR3 nucleotide sequence: TGCAGTGCTAGTGGGGTCGACTTTGGGGAAGGGGGGGCCAAAAACATTCAGTACTTC.

This clonotype was observed a handful of times. The V and J genes are TRBV12-3 or TRBV12-4 and TRBJ2-7, with a weak D call TRBD1 (5 bases). V shed 6 bases and J shed 2 bases, with 11 bases lying between them. This CDR3 has 13 residues. This CDR3 reads CASSPTATYEQYF. The CDR3 region has the DNA TGTGCCAGCAGCCCGACAGCTACCTACGAGCAGTACTTC.

J is TRBJ2-7 and V is TRBV21-1; the table's D call TRBD2 went unverified against the DNA. TRBV21-1 is an annotated pseudogene. The CDR3 has 15 amino acids. CDR3 protein: CASSKRAESSYEQYV. CDR3 in DNA: TGTGCCAGCAGCAAAAGAGCGGAGAGCTCCTACGAGCAGTACGTC.

The rearrangement joins TRBV25-1 to TRBJ2-7; D gene unclear. Trimming took off 1 base at V and 3 bases at J, with 7 bases between the two ends. The CDR3 is 13 residues long. Germline loops: CDR1 MGHDK, CDR2 SYGVNS. For the CDR3, the DNA is TGTGCCAGCAGTGAATTTTCGGGCTACGAGCAGTACTTC. It is translated as CASSEFSGYEQYF.

At least ten counts were recorded for this clonotype. The gene calls are TRBV4-1 and TRBJ2-1; 11 bases align to TRBD2. Germline V gene lookup returns CDR1 MGHRA and CDR2 YSYEKL. J lost 7 bases, V lost 6 bases, and 5 bases had no gene match. The CDR3 length is 14 residues. In DNA, the CDR3 is TGCGCCAGCAGAATAGCGGGGGGGAAAAATGAGCAGTTCTTC. This encodes CASRIAGGKNEQFF.

This clonotype has a handful of counts. J is TRBJ2-1 and V is TRBV12-3 or TRBV12-4; D perhaps matches TRBD2 (6 bases). Trimming took 5 bases from V and 0 from J, leaving 14 bases between them. The CDR3 covers 16 residues. CDR3 nucleotides: TGTGCCAGCAGTCCAGCCCGGGGGAGCTCCTACAATGAGCAGTTCTTC. Encoded protein: CASSPARGSSYNEQFF.

This clonotype was observed many times. The V call is TRBV12-3 or TRBV12-4, the J call TRBJ1-3, with D possibly TRBD1 on 6 matching bases. V was clipped by 3 bases and J by 5 bases, with 11 bases between them. The CDR3 is 14 residues long. As DNA, the CDR3 is TGTGCCAGCAGTTTCGGGGGACACCGAAACACCATATATTTT. It yields the protein CASSFGGHRNTIYF.

This clonotype was counted ten times or more. The V gene is TRBV20-1, the J gene TRBJ2-7; no firm D call. The V gene's germline CDR1 is DFQATT and CDR2 SNEGSKA (reference sequence). V was shortened by 5 bases and J by 0 bases, with 14 bases between the two germline ends. The CDR3 length is 14 residues. DNA of the CDR3: TGCAGTGCTTCCCGAGAGGCCAGCTCCTACGAGCAGTACTTC. Translation gives CSASREASSYEQYF.

There are a few counts of this clonotype. The chain joins TRBV20-1 to TRBJ2-1; 7 bases agree with TRBD1. Looked up from germline, CDR1 is DFQATT and CDR2 is SNEGSKA (reference sequence). The J segment lost 0 bases and the V segment lost 5 bases, leaving 16 bases of the junction unmatched. The CDR3 contains 18 residues. DNA for the CDR3: TGCAGTGCTCGAATTCAGGGTGGAAGGACAGGCTCCTACAATGAGCAGTTCTTC. Protein: CSARIQGGRTGSYNEQFF.

This clonotype was seen a handful of times. The J gene is TRBJ2-7, the V gene TRBV4-3, with a tentative D call TRBD2 (6 bases). The germline CDR1 and CDR2 sequences are LGHNA and YSLEER. The CDR3 is 16 residues long. Trimming shortened V by 0 bases and J by 5 bases, and 17 bases separated the two germline ends. The CDR3 coding sequence is TGCGCCAGCAGCCAAGATCTTGGTGGGGGGTTAAACGAGCAGTACTTC. Amino acids: CASSQDLGGGLNEQYF.